This TCR beta chain emerged from a study of blood T cell repertoires in COVID-19. Study at large: Sources were T cells, B-cell-depleted T cells, or PBMCs; the material itself was cDNA or gDNA.

Method: immunoSEQ multiplex PCR; TCRdb's copy keeps in-frame clones and lacks some. This repertoire shows about 240,000 clones, around 81% found once; its top ten account for around 2%. The sample comprised peripheral blood. This receptor was identified in a man aged 25 to 45 who had recovered from COVID-19.

This CDR3 reads CASSFLLAGTDTQYF. DNA for the CDR3: TGTGCCAGCAGCTTCCTACTAGCCGGCACAGATACGCAGTATTTT. V gene TRBV7-9 combines with J gene TRBJ2-3; maybe TRBD2 (6 bases). Germline-derived CDR1 and CDR2 are SEHNR and FQNEAQ (reference sequence). This CDR3 has 15 amino acids. Trimming took off 3 bases at V and 1 base at J, with 11 bases between the two ends.